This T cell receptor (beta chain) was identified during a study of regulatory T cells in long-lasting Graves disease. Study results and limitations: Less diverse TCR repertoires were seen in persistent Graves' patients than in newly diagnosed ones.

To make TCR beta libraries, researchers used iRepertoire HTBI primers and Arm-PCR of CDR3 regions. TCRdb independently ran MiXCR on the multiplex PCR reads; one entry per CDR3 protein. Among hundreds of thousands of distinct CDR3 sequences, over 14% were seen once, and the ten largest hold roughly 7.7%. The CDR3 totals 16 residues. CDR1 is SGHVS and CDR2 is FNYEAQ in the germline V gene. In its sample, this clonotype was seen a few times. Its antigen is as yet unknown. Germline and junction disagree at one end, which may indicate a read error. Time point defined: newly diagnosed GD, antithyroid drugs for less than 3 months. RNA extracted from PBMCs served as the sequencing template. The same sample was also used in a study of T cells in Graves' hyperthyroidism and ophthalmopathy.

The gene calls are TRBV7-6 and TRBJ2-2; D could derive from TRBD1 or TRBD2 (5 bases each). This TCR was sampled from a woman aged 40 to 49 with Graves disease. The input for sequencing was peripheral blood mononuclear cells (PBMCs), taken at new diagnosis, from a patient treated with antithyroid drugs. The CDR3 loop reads CASSLFSGSGTGEQFF. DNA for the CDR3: TGTGCCAGCAGCTTGTTCAGTGGGTCGGGGACCGGGGAGCAGTTTTTT.